A selection of T cell receptor beta chains follows, all from one sample in a study of blood T cell repertoires in COVID-19. TCRdb keeps only in-frame clones here, not all; method: immunoSEQ multiplex PCR. This sample has 45,000 to 55,000 clones, with around 84% found just once. The specimen sequenced was peripheral blood. Receptors originate from a man in his 70s with active COVID-19. The CDR3 runs from the conserved cysteine through the conserved F or W. The D gene is left open where the match is weak. For some rows the clone size is stated as once, few or many, or as a class when expanded; others skip it.

j_call v_call d_call clone_size cdr3_aa cdr3_nt
TRBJ1-1 TRBV30 - - CAWSPGANTEAFF TGTGCCTGGAGTCCAGGTGCGAACACTGAAGCTTTCTTT
TRBJ2-7 TRBV29-1 TRBD1 - CSVPGQGDFGEQYF TGCAGCGTCCCGGGACAGGGTGATTTCGGCGAGCAGTACTTC
TRBJ2-7 TRBV11-3 TRBD1 - CASRQGYEQYF TGTGCCAGCAGACAGGGGTACGAGCAGTACTTC
TRBJ2-3 TRBV5-1 TRBD2 - CASIRTSGGLGATDTQYF TGCGCCAGCATCCGGACTAGCGGGGGTCTCGGTGCGACAGATACGCAGTATTTT
TRBJ1-2 TRBV5-6 - - CASRRNREGGYTF TGTGCCAGCAGGAGGAACAGGGAAGGCGGCTACACCTTC
TRBJ1-1 TRBV7-7 - - CASLGRDTEAFF TGTGCTAGTCTGGGCAGAGACACTGAAGCTTTCTTT
TRBJ2-7 TRBV6-5 - - CASSPTNYEQYF TGTGCCAGCAGTCCCACTAACTACGAGCAGTACTTC
TRBJ1-2 TRBV12-3/TRBV12-4 - - CASSLGQGHGYTF TGTGCCAGCAGTCTAGGGCAGGGTCATGGCTACACCTTC
TRBJ1-6 TRBV13 TRBD1 - CASSPTGGAAYNSPLHF TGTGCCAGCAGCCCCACAGGGGGCGCAGCCTATAATTCACCCCTCCACTTT
TRBJ1-5 TRBV12-5 - few CASGSFRGSSYQPQHF TGTGCTAGTGGTTCTTTTCGAGGATCTAGCTATCAGCCCCAGCATTTT
TRBJ1-6 TRBV27 TRBD1 - CASSSRTGARNSPLHF TGTGCCAGCAGTTCGAGGACAGGGGCAAGGAATTCACCCCTCCACTTT
TRBJ2-3 TRBV12-3/TRBV12-4 - - CASSRGSTDTQYF TGTGCCAGCAGCCGGGGTAGCACAGATACGCAGTATTTT
TRBJ1-3 TRBV20-1 - - CSALSGNTIYF TGCAGTGCTTTATCTGGAAACACCATATATTTT
TRBJ2-1 TRBV11-2 - - CASSPGGGGNEQFF TGTGCCAGCAGCCCGGGGGGCGGGGGCAATGAGCAGTTCTTC
TRBJ2-3 TRBV6-2/TRBV6-3 TRBD2 - CASSYSGGGAADTQYF TGTGCCAGCAGTTACTCCGGCGGGGGGGCCGCAGATACGCAGTATTTT
TRBJ2-4 TRBV14 - few CASSQESPGIKNIQYF TGTGCCAGCAGCCAAGAGTCTCCGGGGATCAAAAACATTCAGTACTTC
TRBJ2-3 TRBV11-3 - - CASSLAGGSSTDTQYF TGTGCCAGCAGCTTAGCTGGGGGGTCAAGCACAGATACGCAGTATTTT
TRBJ2-5 TRBV12-5 TRBD1 - CASGGDRPQETQYF TGTGCTAGTGGTGGGGACAGACCCCAAGAGACCCAGTACTTC
TRBJ2-5 TRBV5-1 - - CASSKGVQETQYF TGCGCCAGCAGCAAAGGGGTCCAAGAGACCCAGTACTTC
TRBJ2-1 TRBV6-4 TRBD2 - CASSSQSGGADEQFF TGTGCCAGCAGTTCCCAAAGCGGGGGGGCGGATGAGCAGTTCTTC
TRBJ2-3 TRBV7-2 TRBD1 - CASSFPGGPDTQYF TGTGCCAGCAGCTTCCCAGGGGGCCCCGATACGCAGTATTTT
TRBJ2-7 TRBV5-8 TRBD1 - CASTRGQGAYEQYF TGTGCCAGCACCAGGGGACAGGGCGCCTACGAGCAGTACTTC
TRBJ2-7 TRBV5-5 - - CASSFVTKTYEQYF TGTGCCAGCAGCTTTGTGACTAAAACCTACGAGCAGTACTTC
TRBJ2-1 TRBV11-3 TRBD2 - CASSLTSGGSYVYNEQFF TGTGCCAGCAGCCTGACTAGCGGGGGTTCTTATGTCTACAATGAGCAGTTCTTC
TRBJ1-2 TRBV27 TRBD1 - CASSPSTGTGVGGYTF TGTGCCAGCAGTCCATCAACCGGGACAGGGGTTGGTGGCTACACCTTC
TRBJ2-7 TRBV7-9 - - CASSLRGMNEQYF TGTGCCAGCAGCTTACGGGGGATGAACGAGCAGTACTTC
TRBJ2-7 TRBV29-1 TRBD1 - CSVGELGTGGEQYF TGCAGCGTTGGGGAACTAGGGACAGGGGGAGAGCAGTACTTC
TRBJ1-2 TRBV9 - - CASAGGRVNYGYTF TGTGCCAGCGCTGGGGGGAGGGTCAACTATGGCTACACCTTC
TRBJ2-7 TRBV10-3 - - CAISESERLPSYEQYF TGTGCCATCAGTGAGTCGGAGCGTCTCCCCTCCTACGAGCAGTACTTC
TRBJ1-4 TRBV6-1 TRBD1 - CASSASRRDREGKGEKLFF TGTGCCAGCAGTGCCTCAAGGAGGGACAGGGAGGGAAAGGGTGAAAAACTGTTTTTT
TRBJ2-5 TRBV6-6 TRBD1 - CASSFGQGAGETQYF TGTGCCAGCAGCTTTGGACAGGGGGCAGGGGAGACCCAGTACTTC